This TCR beta chain comes out of a study of shared T cell receptors in the human thymus. Here immunoSEQ multiplex PCR was the method, and the copy in TCRdb shows in-frame clones only, minus some. The sample records approximately 760,000 clones, roughly 85% being singletons. The CDR3 extends over 15 amino acids. J gave up 10 bases and V 0 bases, and 11 bases lay outside the gene matches. CDR1 and CDR2 (germline): SGHDT, YYEEEE. These same data were also listed under a study on human thymus T cells. As reported in that work: Surgeons resected thymus tissue during corrective heart surgery.

The sequencing sample was made of thymocytes. V usage is TRBV5-6 and J usage is TRBJ1-2; TRBD1 aligns across 8 bases. This TCR came from a girl under two years old with a congenital heart defect. The CDR3 DNA follows: TGTGCCAGCAGCTTGGGAGGGGCAGGGGGCGGAATCTACACCTTC. Its protein product is CASSLGGAGGGIYTF.